The 32 T cell receptor beta chains listed next were all sequenced from one sample in a study of blood T cell repertoires in COVID-19. Here immunoSEQ multiplex PCR was the method, and the copy in TCRdb shows in-frame clones only, minus some. This table holds around 400,000 clones, approximately 89% found once. The sequencing input was PBMCs or T cells enriched from blood (not recorded which). These receptors all come from a woman aged 25 to 39 who had recovered from COVID-19.

This chain uses TRBV9 with TRBJ1-2; D gene uncertain. The germline V and J ends were trimmed by 0 bases and 11 bases, with 14 bases remaining between them. CDR1 is SGDLS and CDR2 is YYNGEE in the germline V gene. The CDR3 is made up of 13 amino acids. The CDR3 nucleotides are TGTGCCAGCAGCGTAGGGGGAGCTCAAGGGTACACCTTC. It codes for CASSVGGAQGYTF.

This clone was seen only a few times. The V and J genes are TRBV4-3 and TRBJ1-5, with 9 bases matching TRBD1. This CDR3 comprises 15 residues. Germline V gene lookup returns CDR1 LGHNA and CDR2 YSLEER. The ends lost 4 bases at V and 4 bases at J; junction bases unmatched: 5. Here the CDR3 DNA reads TGCGCCAGCAGCCCTCGACAGGGGGGGAATCAGCCCCAGCATTTT. Its protein product is CASSPRQGGNQPQHF.

CDR3 protein: CAWAAYAGFGNEQFF. The DNA of the CDR3 is TGTGCCTGGGCGGCATATGCGGGGTTCGGCAATGAGCAGTTCTTC. This chain uses TRBV30 with TRBJ2-1; maybe TRBD2 (6 bases). This CDR3 is built from 15 residues. Germline loops: CDR1 GTSNPN, CDR2 SVGIG (reference sequence). Trimming removed 5 bases from V and 6 bases from J, with 20 bases in between.

This sequence joins TRBV14 and TRBJ1-6, with a possible D match to TRBD1 (6 bases). Trimming shortened V by 4 bases and J by 7 bases, and 14 bases separated the two germline ends. The CDR3 is 15 amino acids. Germline assignment: CDR1 SGHDN and CDR2 FVKESK. CDR3 nucleotide sequence: TGTGCCAGCAGCCTAAGGGGGAGAGGGAATTCACCCCTCCACTTT. It encodes CASSLRGRGNSPLHF.

V is TRBV6-5 and J is TRBJ2-3; D unresolved. V lost 5 bases and J 0 bases, leaving 9 bases between the germline ends. CDR3 length equals 14 residues. Per the germline V gene, CDR1 is MNHEY and CDR2 is SVGAGI. The CDR3 region is CASSPTSSTDTQYF. The CDR3 nucleotides read TGTGCCAGCAGTCCTACCTCTAGCACAGATACGCAGTATTTT.

The rearrangement joins TRBV18 to TRBJ2-1, with TRBD1 matching 10 bases. Trimming took 3 bases from V and 6 from J; bases not matched to a gene: 11. CDR1 and CDR2 from the germline V gene are KGHSH and LQKENI. This CDR3 has 17 residues. CDR3 in DNA: TGTGCCAGCTCACCTCTACCAACCGGGACAGGGGTCAATGAGCAGTTCTTC. As protein: CASSPLPTGTGVNEQFF.

The V call is TRBV3-1 (or the pseudogene TRBV3-2), the J call TRBJ2-7; 10 bases match TRBD1. With 0 bases clipped from V and 6 bases from J, the junction kept 5 bases outside the gene matches. The CDR3 has 15 residues. Germline CDR1 and CDR2: LGHDT and YNNKEL (reference sequence). The CDR3 spells CASSQDQRTGGEQYF. CDR3 in DNA: TGTGCCAGCAGCCAAGATCAGCGGACAGGGGGCGAGCAGTACTTC.

CDR3 loop: CASNPRAGKANTEAFF. The CDR3 DNA is TGTGCCAGCAACCCGAGGGCAGGAAAAGCGAACACTGAAGCTTTCTTT. The J gene is TRBJ1-1, the V gene TRBV7-8, with D uncertain. CDR3 length: 16 amino acids. Between the trimmed V and J ends, which lost 7 bases and 1 base, there was a span of 19 bases. Germline CDR1 SGHVS, CDR2 FQNEAQ.

The chain has TRBV5-4 and TRBJ2-3; TRBD1 matches at 9 bases. V gave up 0 bases and J gave up 0 bases; unmatched junction bases: 2. This CDR3 contains 16 residues. Germline V lookup: CDR1 SGHNT, CDR2 YYREEE (reference sequence). CDR3 DNA: TGTGCCAGCAGCTTGGGGACAGGGGCTAGCACAGATACGCAGTATTTT. Protein: CASSLGTGASTDTQYF.

The genes are TRBV11-3 and TRBJ2-1; possible D gene TRBD2, 6 bases. V was clipped by 0 bases and J by 7 bases, with 7 bases between them. This CDR3 has 13 amino acids. Per germline, CDR1 SGHNT and CDR2 YENEEA. CDR3: CASSLDGGNEQFF. CDR3 in DNA: TGTGCCAGCAGCTTAGACGGAGGGAATGAGCAGTTCTTC.

The chain links TRBV6-5 to TRBJ1-4; 7 bases agree with TRBD1. This CDR3 region has 14 residues. The germline CDR1 and CDR2 sequences are MNHEY and SVGAGI. J lost 3 bases, V lost 7 bases, and 5 bases had no gene match. In nucleotides, the CDR3 is TGTGCCAGCAATCGACAGGGCTCTAATGAAAAACTGTTTTTT. Amino acids: CASNRQGSNEKLFF.

The J gene is TRBJ1-1, the V gene TRBV28, with a possible D match to TRBD1 (5 bases). Germline CDR1 MDHEN, CDR2 SYDVKM. This CDR3 has 13 amino acids. Trimming left V 4 bases short and J 5 bases short, with 11 bases between. CDR3 in DNA: TGTGCCAGCAGTTCCCAACAGGTTACTGAAGCTTTCTTT. It is translated as CASSSQQVTEAFF.

In DNA, the CDR3 is TGTGCCAGCAGCGTATTTAGTTTTGAGACCCAGTACTTC. This codes for CASSVFSFETQYF. The chain uses TRBV9 and TRBJ2-5, with D hard to call. The CDR3 sequence is 13 residues long. Trimming left V 1 base short and J 5 bases short, with 9 bases between. CDR1 is SGDLS and CDR2 is YYNGEE in the germline V gene.

The chain carries TRBV27 and TRBJ1-6; D is ambiguous. V lost 3 bases and J 9 bases, leaving 12 bases between the germline ends. The CDR3 covers 14 residues. Germline values: CDR1 MNHEY, CDR2 SMNVEV (reference sequence). The CDR3 DNA follows: TGTGCCAGCAGTTTGGCGGGGTTTAGTTCACCCCTCCACTTT. The encoded protein is CASSLAGFSSPLHF.

The V call is TRBV28, the J call TRBJ2-7; 9 bases map to TRBD2. This CDR3 is built from 14 residues. Germline V gives CDR1 MDHEN, CDR2 SYDVKM. V was clipped by 2 bases and J by 5 bases; unmatched bases: 4. The CDR3 DNA reads TGTGCCAGCAGTTTAGGGACTAGCCCCAACGAGCAGTACTTC. Translated: CASSLGTSPNEQYF.

CDR3 nucleotide sequence: TGTGCCATCAGGGCGGGGGAGACTCACTACGAGCAGTACTTC. It codes for CAIRAGETHYEQYF. The chain recombines TRBV10-3 with TRBJ2-7; 7 bases are shared with TRBD2. Losses at the gene ends were 6 bases for V and 3 bases for J; bases not matched to a gene: 8. CDR1 is ENHRY and CDR2 is SYGVKD in the germline V gene. There are 14 residues in the CDR3.

The rearrangement uses TRBV19 and TRBJ1-1; 9 nucleotides agree with TRBD1. Trimming took 7 bases from V and 5 from J; bases not matched to a gene: 11. The CDR3 sequence is 15 residues long. In germline, CDR1 is LNHDA, CDR2 SQIVND (reference sequence). The CDR3 bases are TGTGCCAGTACCTTAGCGACCGGGACAGGGACTGAAGCTTTCTTT. It is translated as CASTLATGTGTEAFF.

The chain is built from TRBV30 and TRBJ2-7; TRBD2 is a possible D gene (5 bases). CDR1 GTSNPN and CDR2 SVGIG come from the germline V gene (reference sequence). V was shortened by 4 bases and J by 4 bases, with 11 bases between the two germline ends. CDR3 length: 12 residues. The CDR3 reads CAWTGMEYEQYF. CDR3 in DNA: TGTGCCTGGACGGGGATGGAATACGAGCAGTACTTC. The variable domain in full, with the rest retrieved from reference TRBV30 and TRBJ2-7, is SQTIHQWPATLVQPVGSPLSLECTVEGTSNPNLYWYRQAAGRGLQLLFYSVGIGQISSEVPQNLSASRPQDRQFILSSKKLLLSDSGFYLCAWTGMEYEQYFGPGTRLTVT.

J is TRBJ2-3 and V is TRBV15; the match to TRBD2 covers 10 bases. The V and J ends lost 1 base and 5 bases, in that order; junction bases with no gene match: 9. The CDR3 length is 17 residues. The germline V gene has CDR1 LNHNV and CDR2 YYDKDF (reference sequence). DNA of the CDR3: TGTGCCACCAGCAGAGTGGCAAGCGGGGGGGCGGGAGATACGCAGTATTTT. This translates into CATSRVASGGAGDTQYF.

The J gene is TRBJ2-5, the V gene TRBV3-1 (or the pseudogene TRBV3-2); 8 bases line up with TRBD2. CDR1 and CDR2 from the germline V gene are LGHDT and YNNKEL (reference sequence). J lost 4 bases, V lost 5 bases, and 30 bases had no gene match. The CDR3 is made up of 22 amino acids. CDR3 region: CASSSPYRSDSRAGGRTETQYF. The CDR3 DNA reads TGTGCCAGCAGCTCCCCCTATCGATCCGACTCCCGGGCGGGGGGCCGGACAGAGACCCAGTACTTC.

The chain is built from TRBV15 and TRBJ1-5, with 10 bases that match TRBD1. Germline CDR1 reads LNHNV; CDR2 reads YYDKDF (reference sequence). With V trimmed by 6 bases and J by 0 bases, 2 bases remained unmatched. The CDR3 sequence is 15 residues long. CDR3 amino acids: CATRGTGVSNQPQHF. For the CDR3, the DNA is TGTGCCACCAGGGGGACAGGGGTTAGCAATCAGCCCCAGCATTTT. The variable domain in full, with the rest retrieved from reference TRBV15 and TRBJ1-5, is DAMVIQNPRYQVTQFGKPVTLSCSQTLNHNVMYWYQQKSSQAPKLLFHYYDKDFNNEADTPDNFQSRRPNTSFCFLDIRSPGLGDTAMYLCATRGTGVSNQPQHFGDGTRLSIL.

The CDR3 coding sequence is TGTGCCAGCAGCGACGGGTACACCGGGGAGCTGTTTTTT. Protein: CASSDGYTGELFF. The chain carries TRBV7-2 and TRBJ2-2, with D unclear. The CDR3 is made up of 13 amino acids. Germline V gives CDR1 SGHTA, CDR2 FQGNSA. The V and J ends lost 5 bases and 3 bases respectively, with 7 bases between them.

The chain has TRBV3-1 (or the pseudogene TRBV3-2) and TRBJ2-1; TRBD2 matches 9 bases. CDR1 is LGHDT, CDR2 YNNKEL, per germline (reference sequence). V shed 3 bases and J 12 bases; nucleotides not matched to a gene: 12. The CDR3 has 15 residues. The CDR3 reads CASSQGAGGPLAQFF. The DNA for the CDR3 is TGTGCCAGCAGCCAGGGCGCGGGAGGGCCCCTTGCGCAGTTCTTC.

A note on this clone: At one boundary the junction diverges from the germline segment, which might be a read error. The genes are TRBV18 and TRBJ1-5; 9 bases are a match to TRBD1. The CDR3 contains 18 residues. Germline CDR1 reads KGHSH; CDR2 reads LQKENI. The CDR3 nucleotides are TGTGCCAGCGCACCGGGACAGGGCCTTGGTAGGAGCAATCAGCCCCAGCATTTT. It translates to CASAPGQGLGRSNQPQHF.

This sequence joins TRBV2 and TRBJ2-1; 11 nucleotides match TRBD2. CDR1 SNHLY and CDR2 FYNNEI come from the germline V gene. Losses at the gene ends were 3 bases for V and 12 bases for J; bases not matched to a gene: 7. This CDR3 contains 14 residues. CDR3 nucleotide sequence: TGTGCCAGCAGTGAGACACTAGCGGGAGCTGGGCAGTTCTTC. This encodes CASSETLAGAGQFF.

The chain has TRBV4-3 and TRBJ2-2, with D maybe TRBD2 (7 bases). This CDR3 comprises 14 residues. Germline CDR1 is LGHNA and CDR2 is YSLEER. Trimming removed 4 bases from V and 6 bases from J, with 12 bases in between. This CDR3 is CASSLTRGPGELFF. The CDR3 bases are TGCGCCAGCAGCCTCACGCGGGGGCCCGGGGAGCTGTTTTTT.

This clone was observed a few times. The chain recombines TRBV5-4 with TRBJ1-6; the D is unclear. The CDR3 loop spans 14 amino acids. The germline CDR1 and CDR2 sequences are SGHNT and YYREEE (reference sequence). Deletions cut 2 bases from V and 4 bases from J, with 7 bases between. CDR3 DNA sequence: TGTGCCAGCAGCTTTGGAGGATATAATTCACCCCTCCACTTT. The encoded protein is CASSFGGYNSPLHF.

The chain couples TRBV9 to TRBJ2-1; 10 positions match TRBD2. CDR3 size: 15 residues. Trimming cost V 0 bases and J 6 bases; bases outside gene matches: 3. CDR1 is SGDLS and CDR2 is YYNGEE in the germline V gene. The CDR3 nucleotides are TGTGCCAGCAGCGTAGGTCCTAGCGGGGGCAATGAGCAGTTCTTC. Its protein is CASSVGPSGGNEQFF.

The chain combines TRBV5-3 with TRBJ1-4; tentatively, D is TRBD1 (5 bases). TRBV5-3 is an ORF, with its function uncertain. The CDR3 is 15 residues long. Trimming cost V 3 bases and J 7 bases, with 16 bases left between them. CDR3 residues: CARSWTGTRGEKLFF. The CDR3 DNA sequence: TGTGCCAGAAGCTGGACCGGGACTAGGGGTGAAAAACTGTTTTTT.

As DNA, the CDR3 is TGTGCCTCCGGTCGGGGAAATCAGCCCCAGCATTTT. As protein: CASGRGNQPQHF. The chain joins TRBV9 to TRBJ1-5, with D hard to call. Germline loops: CDR1 SGDLS, CDR2 YYNGEE. This CDR3 contains 12 residues. The ends were cut back, 10 bases at V and 4 bases at J, with 12 bases in the middle.

A single count supports this clone. The rearrangement joins TRBV28 to TRBJ2-7; TRBD2 agrees at 12 bases. The trim removed 6 bases at V and 3 bases at J, leaving 6 bases unmatched. Germline V gives CDR1 MDHEN, CDR2 SYDVKM. The CDR3 covers 15 residues. The CDR3, as DNA: TGTGCCAGCAGGATGACTAGCGGGAGTTTCTACGAGCAGTACTTC. This gives the protein CASRMTSGSFYEQYF.

The rearrangement uses TRBV30 and TRBJ1-6; D is unresolved. V shed 0 bases and J shed 11 bases, with 14 bases lying between them. Germline lookup yields CDR1 GTSNPN and CDR2 SVGIG (reference sequence). The length of the CDR3 is 14 residues. CDR3 sequence reads: CAWSVVRNQPPLHF. The CDR3 DNA sequence: TGTGCCTGGAGTGTAGTCAGGAATCAACCACCCCTCCACTTT.